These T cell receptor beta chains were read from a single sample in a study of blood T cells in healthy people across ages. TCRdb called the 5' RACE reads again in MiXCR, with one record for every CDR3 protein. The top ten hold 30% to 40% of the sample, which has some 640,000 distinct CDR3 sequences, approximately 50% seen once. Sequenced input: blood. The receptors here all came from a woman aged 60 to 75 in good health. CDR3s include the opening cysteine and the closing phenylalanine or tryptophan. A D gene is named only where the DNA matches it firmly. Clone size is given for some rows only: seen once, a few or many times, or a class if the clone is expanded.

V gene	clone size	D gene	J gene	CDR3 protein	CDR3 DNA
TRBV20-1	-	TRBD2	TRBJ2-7	CSASVSSGSLGEQYF	TGCAGTGCTTCCGTCTCTAGCGGGAGTCTTGGCGAGCAGTACTTC
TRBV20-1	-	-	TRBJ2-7	CSARDLRATSEQYF	TGCAGTGCTAGAGATCTACGGGCCACCAGCGAGCAGTACTTC
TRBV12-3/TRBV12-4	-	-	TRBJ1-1	CASSFLDRLNTEAFF	TGTGCCAGCAGTTTTCTCGACAGATTAAACACTGAAGCTTTCTTT
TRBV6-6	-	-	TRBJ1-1	CASRPPGENTEAFF	TGTGCCAGCAGACCCCCAGGCGAGAACACTGAAGCTTTCTTT
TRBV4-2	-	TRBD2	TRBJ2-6	CASSQTAGLAASGANVPTF	TGTGCCAGCAGCCAAACCGCGGGACTAGCCGCCTCTGGGGCCAACGTCCCGACTTTC
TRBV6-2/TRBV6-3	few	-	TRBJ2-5	CASSEGGVQETQYF	TGTGCCAGCAGTGAGGGCGGAGTTCAAGAGACCCAGTACTTC
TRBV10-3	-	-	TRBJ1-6	CAISDGGQRSPLHF	TGTGCCATCAGTGACGGGGGGCAACGGTCACCCCTCCACTTT
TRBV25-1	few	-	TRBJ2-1	CASQGRHNEQFF	TGTGCCAGCCAGGGTAGGCACAATGAGCAGTTCTTC
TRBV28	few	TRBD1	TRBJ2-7	CASSPQGASSPYEQYF	TGTGCCAGCAGTCCTCAGGGGGCATCTAGTCCCTACGAGCAGTACTTC
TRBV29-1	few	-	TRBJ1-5	CSVEERAGQPQHF	TGCAGCGTTGAGGAGAGAGCAGGACAGCCCCAGCATTTT
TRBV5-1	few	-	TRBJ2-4	CASSSGGVKNIQYF	TGCGCCAGCAGCTCCGGTGGGGTCAAAAACATTCAGTACTTC
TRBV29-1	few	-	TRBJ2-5	CSGLSGEETQYF	TGCAGCGGGCTCTCGGGGGAAGAGACCCAGTACTTC
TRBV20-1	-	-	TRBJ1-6	CSARNRVLFYDSPLHF	TGCAGTGCTCGTAACCGGGTACTGTTCTATGATTCACCCCTCCACTTT
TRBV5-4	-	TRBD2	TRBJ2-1	CASSLGASGVYNEQFF	TGTGCCAGCAGCTTGGGGGCTAGCGGGGTGTACAATGAGCAGTTCTTC
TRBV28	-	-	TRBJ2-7	CASALAMSQQYF	TGTGCCAGCGCTCTAGCTATGAGCCAGCAGTACTTC
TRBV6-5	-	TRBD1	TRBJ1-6	CASGQFGTAHLHF	TGTGCCAGCGGGCAGTTTGGGACAGCACACCTCCACTTT
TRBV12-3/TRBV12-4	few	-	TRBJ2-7	CASSSSVGAWYF	TGTGCCAGCAGTTCCAGCGTAGGGGCATGGTACTTC